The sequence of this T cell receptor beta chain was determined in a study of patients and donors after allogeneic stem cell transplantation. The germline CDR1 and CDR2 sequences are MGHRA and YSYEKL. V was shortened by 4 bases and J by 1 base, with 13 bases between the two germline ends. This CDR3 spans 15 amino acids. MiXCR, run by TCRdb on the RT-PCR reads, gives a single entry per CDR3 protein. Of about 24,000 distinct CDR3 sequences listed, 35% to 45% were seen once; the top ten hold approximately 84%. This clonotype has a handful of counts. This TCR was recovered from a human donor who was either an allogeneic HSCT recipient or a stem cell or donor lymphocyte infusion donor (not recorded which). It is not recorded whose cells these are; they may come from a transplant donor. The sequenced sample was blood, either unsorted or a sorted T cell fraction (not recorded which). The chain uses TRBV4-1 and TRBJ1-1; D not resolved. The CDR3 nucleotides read TGCGCCAGCAGCCTCGAGACGGCAACGAACACTGAAGCTTTCTTT. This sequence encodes CASSLETATNTEAFF.